What follows describes a single TCR beta chain. Its antigen remains undetermined. Base qualities were left out, and no much larger clone turns up one base away. The collaborating institutions used their own protocols to collect whole blood in K2EDTA tubes. For TCRbeta analysis, collaborators shipped samples as frozen whole blood, isolated PBMCs, or DNA extracted from either of those sample types. TCRbeta CDR3 regions were amplified from genomic DNA using the immunoSEQ Assay, a bias-controlled multiplex PCR. The paper's data handling went like this. The number of nucleated cells in each sample was estimated from the amplification of reference gene primers within the assay. To quantify the absolute abundance of each unique TCRbeta CDR3 rearrangement, sequence reads were collapsed and filtered. For each sample, productive Simpson clonality was calculated as the square root of Simpson's diversity index across productive rearrangements. The immuneACCESS repertoire file appears here via TCRdb, limited to in-frame rearrangements. These files lack a portion of the clones; in checked studies, under half of the deficit traces to unresolved V genes, and the cause of the others is not known. That table furnishes V, J and clone size, whereas the DNA furnished D and trimming. In all, the sample holds over 100,000 clones, and 75% to 85% of those were seen once. The ten largest clones add up to 7.9% of the sample.

This specimen comes from a study of blood T cell repertoires in COVID-19 (dated by TCRdb to 2020 to 2022). As for the study more broadly: Samples covering the acute and convalescent phases of COVID-19 were provided by collaborators in the United States, Italy and Spain. The repertoires were released in a freely available public database meant as a resource for research on the immune response to SARS-CoV-2. Samples came from the ongoing ImmuneRACE study (first 160 participants) plus 1,254 subjects from 6 global collaborators. HLA class I and class II types, where available, came from metadata supplied by the sample provider rather than from assay-based typing. The dataset comprised deeply sampled blood TCRbeta repertoires from subjects exposed to, actively infected with, or recovered from COVID-19. The material from the prospective study consisted of cDNA or gDNA derived from T cells, B-cell-depleted T cells, or PBMCs. A de-identified subject ID, COVID-19 status, age in years and sex were almost always included in the sample metadata.

On the study overall, not on this receptor specifically: Clinical and demographic metadata were provided uncurated, with the amount varying by source and participant.

Per the germline V gene, MDHEN is the CDR1 and SYDVKM is the CDR2. V is pared back by 6 bases and J by 5 bases, with 28 bases lying between the germline termini. The CDR3 covers 19 residues, taking in both the cysteine and the phenylalanine. CDR3 DNA is the only sequence kept; it has 57 bases, read in frame from the first base. This clonotype was sampled from a man between 65 and 85 years old with acute or convalescent COVID-19. Material for sequencing was peripheral blood. Rearrangement joined TRBV28 to TRBJ2-2, with no confidently assigned D gene. The CDR3 in this case is CASSPGGLGSAGRTGELFF. Here is the DNA: TGTGCCAGCAGCCCCGGTGGTTTAGGTTCGGCAGGTCGGACCGGGGAGCTGTTTTTT.